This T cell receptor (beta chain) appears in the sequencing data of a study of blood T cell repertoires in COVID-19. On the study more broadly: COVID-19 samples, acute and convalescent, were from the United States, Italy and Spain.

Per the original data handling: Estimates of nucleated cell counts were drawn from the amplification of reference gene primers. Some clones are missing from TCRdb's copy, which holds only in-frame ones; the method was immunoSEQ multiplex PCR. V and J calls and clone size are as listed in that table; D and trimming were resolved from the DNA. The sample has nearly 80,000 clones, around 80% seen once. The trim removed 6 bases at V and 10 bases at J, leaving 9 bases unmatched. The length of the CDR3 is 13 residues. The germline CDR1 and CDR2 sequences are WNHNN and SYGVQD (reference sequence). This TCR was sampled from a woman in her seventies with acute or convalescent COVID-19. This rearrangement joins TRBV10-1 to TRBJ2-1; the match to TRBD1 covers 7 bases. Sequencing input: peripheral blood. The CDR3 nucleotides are TGCGCCAGCAGCGTGACAGGGAATGGCGAGCAGTTCTTC. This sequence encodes CASSVTGNGEQFF.